This T cell receptor beta chain was captured in a study of tumor-infiltrating lymphocytes in primary liver carcinoma. Whole-study findings and limits: The study found tumor-adjacent and tumor-blood pairs overlapped less than tumor region pairs.

Unsorted bulk tissue, about 19-31 mg of it, served as the source for co-extraction of RNA and DNA. Surgeons treated the primary liver carcinoma of the patients by surgical resection. No treatment had been given to the patients, who were chronically infected with HBV. Per tumor, sampling covered five separate regions. With respect to this clonotype: Its antigen is as yet unknown. At one boundary the junction diverges from the germline segment, which might be a read error.

The CDR3 has 15 residues. The germline V gene has CDR1 MNHNS and CDR2 SASEGT. A primer matching the constant region was used to make TCR beta cDNA from approximately 500 ng of total RNA. A slightly modified ARM-PCR protocol with three nested multiplex PCR rounds produced these TCR beta libraries. For around 11 cycles apiece, the opening two PCR rounds ran with TRBV1-TRBV30 forward primers and a C-beta reverse primer. TCRdb re-derived calls from the multiplex PCR reads in MiXCR, one entry per CDR3 protein. Among some 120,000 distinct CDR3 sequences listed, roughly three fifths were seen once. The sequencing input was liver tumor tissue from sampling region 3. The subset was: tumor region T3, left-lateral pole. The TCR was taken from a woman aged 60-75 years with primary liver carcinoma and hepatitis B virus infection. V gene TRBV6-1 combines with J gene TRBJ2-7; D tentatively fits TRBD1 or TRBD2 (5 bases each). This chain's CDR3 is CASRLEGTGSYEHYF. CDR3 coding DNA: TGTGCCAGCAGATTAGAAGGGACGGGCTCCTACGAGCACTACTTC.